Following are 16 T cell receptor beta chains from one sample sequenced in a study of patients and donors after allogeneic stem cell transplantation. TCRdb re-analysed the RT-PCR reads in MiXCR, keeping a single row per CDR3 protein. In the table there are approximately 29,000 distinct CDR3 sequences, 37% of which are singletons. Sequencing used blood, either unsorted or a sorted T cell fraction (not recorded which). These receptors all stem from a human donor who was either an allogeneic HSCT recipient or a stem cell or donor lymphocyte infusion donor (not recorded which). It is not recorded whose cells these are; they may come from a transplant donor.

This clonotype was detected a few times. The chain uses TRBV7-2 and TRBJ1-5; D is possibly TRBD1 (5 bases). The CDR3 covers 13 residues. Trimming left V 3 bases short and J 6 bases short, with 9 bases between. Germline values: CDR1 SGHTA, CDR2 FQGNSA. The CDR3 sequence is CASSFRVTQPQHF. CDR3 in DNA: TGTGCCAGCAGCTTCAGGGTTACTCAGCCCCAGCATTTT.

The table lists this clonotype with a few counts. The rearrangement links TRBV20-1 to TRBJ1-6; maybe TRBD1 (6 bases). CDR3 length: 16 residues. Trimming left V 0 bases short and J 7 bases short, with 16 bases between. Germline CDR1 DFQATT, CDR2 SNEGSKA (reference sequence). This chain's CDR3 is CSAREPTGSGNSPLHF. In nucleotides, the CDR3 is TGCAGTGCTAGAGAACCGACAGGCTCCGGAAATTCACCCCTCCACTTT.

The rearrangement joins TRBV7-2 to TRBJ2-2; no reliable D call. The CDR3 sequence is 11 residues long. Germline-derived CDR1 and CDR2 are SGHTA and FQGNSA. Trimming shortened V by 3 bases and J by 8 bases, and 4 bases separated the two germline ends. The CDR3 coding sequence is TGTGCCAGCAGCTTCATGGGGGAGCTGTTTTTT. Translating it yields CASSFMGELFF.

This clonotype was counted between two and nine times. This sequence joins TRBV24-1 and TRBJ1-5; 7 nucleotides match TRBD1. Trimming took 4 bases from V and 7 from J; bases not matched to a gene: 6. From germline, CDR1 is KGHDR and CDR2 SFDVKD. This CDR3 is built from 14 residues. The CDR3 bases are TGTGCCACCAGTGAACGACAGGGCGGACAGCCCCAGCATTTT. It translates to CATSERQGGQPQHF.

This clonotype was seen only once. The junction departs from the called germline gene at one end, perhaps through a read error. The chain employs TRBV3-1 and TRBJ2-4; possible D gene TRBD1, 6 bases. The CDR3 length is 16 residues. Germline V gene data show CDR1 as LGHDT and CDR2 as YNNKEL (reference sequence). Here the CDR3 DNA reads TGTGCCGGCAGCCAAGATTGGACAGTCCAGGGGAACATTCAGTACTTC. Its protein product is CAGSQDWTVQGNIQYF.

The chain has TRBV6-4 and TRBJ2-2; D is ambiguous. The CDR3 contains 14 residues. Deletions cut 0 bases from V and 4 bases from J, with 6 bases between. Germline V gives CDR1 MRHNA, CDR2 SNTAGT. In DNA form, the CDR3 reads TGTGCCAGCAGTGACTCGTGGGGCACCGGGGAGCTGTTTTTT. Its protein is CASSDSWGTGELFF.

Only one count was recorded for this clonotype. The chain is built from TRBV29-1 and TRBJ2-7; TRBD1 or TRBD2 may be the D gene (6 bases each). This CDR3 region has 11 residues. V was cut by 3 bases and J by 7 bases, with 10 bases left in between. Looked up from germline, CDR1 is SQVTM and CDR2 is ANQGSEA. CDR3 sequence: CSVETGLEQYV. CDR3 bases: TGCAGCGTTGAGACAGGACTAGAGCAGTACGTC.

This clonotype was detected many times. This rearrangement joins TRBV20-1 to TRBJ1-1; 7 bases map to TRBD1. Germline V gene data show CDR1 as DFQATT and CDR2 as SNEGSKA (reference sequence). The CDR3 extends over 13 amino acids. CDR3: CSPRDSRRAEAFF. For the CDR3, the DNA is TGCAGCCCTCGGGACAGCCGCAGGGCTGAAGCTTTCTTT.

This chain links TRBV20-1 with TRBJ2-1, with 8 bases identical to TRBD2. This CDR3 has 14 residues. Germline CDR1 DFQATT, CDR2 SNEGSKA (reference sequence). The ends lost 0 bases at V and 5 bases at J; junction bases unmatched: 3. The CDR3 reads CSARDGLANNEQFF. DNA for the CDR3: TGCAGTGCTAGAGATGGACTAGCTAACAATGAGCAGTTCTTC.

This clonotype was recorded a few times. The chain has TRBV27 and TRBJ2-1, with 11 bases that match TRBD2. This CDR3 is 14 amino acids long. Looked up from germline, CDR1 is MNHEY and CDR2 is SMNVEV (reference sequence). V was pared by 7 bases and J by 8 bases, with 7 bases of the junction left unmatched. CDR3 coding DNA: TGTGCCAGCACCTCTACTAGCGGGAGCTATGAGCAGTTCTTC. Protein: CASTSTSGSYEQFF.

This CDR3 is CATSREASGDLAKNIQYF. Here the CDR3 DNA reads TGTGCCACCAGCAGAGAGGCCTCGGGTGATCTAGCCAAAAACATTCAGTACTTC. The chain is built from TRBV15 and TRBJ2-4; unclear D gene. The ends were cut back, 0 bases at V and 0 bases at J, with 15 bases in the middle. The CDR3 is 18 amino acids. The germline CDR1 and CDR2 sequences are LNHNV and YYDKDF (reference sequence).

This chain links TRBV6-2 or TRBV6-3 with TRBJ2-6; unclear D gene. With 2 bases removed from V and 0 bases from J, the gap between germline ends came to 8 bases. This CDR3 is 16 amino acids long. Germline CDR1 and CDR2: MNHEY and SVGEGT. The CDR3 bases are TGTGCCAGCAGTTACCAGTTCTTCTCTGGGGCCAACGTCCTGACTTTC. It specifies CASSYQFFSGANVLTF.

J is TRBJ2-1 and V is TRBV5-1; D gene unclear. The length of the CDR3 is 14 residues. Trimming left V 0 bases short and J 3 bases short, with 7 bases between. The germline V gene encodes CDR1 SGHRS and CDR2 YFSETQ. The CDR3 reads CASSLGRIYNEQFF. The CDR3 DNA reads as TGCGCCAGCAGCTTGGGGCGGATCTACAATGAGCAGTTCTTC.

This clonotype was counted only a few times. J is TRBJ2-1 and V is TRBV11-2; D may be TRBD2 (5 bases). V shed 2 bases and J shed 5 bases, with 10 bases lying between them. The CDR3 has 14 residues. The germline CDR1 and CDR2 sequences are SGHAT and FQNNGV. CDR3: CASSLSSFNNEQFF. CDR3 nucleotide sequence: TGTGCCAGCAGCTTATCTAGCTTCAACAATGAGCAGTTCTTC.

This clonotype was recorded at least ten times. This sequence joins TRBV29-1 and TRBJ1-2; no clear D gene. CDR1 SQVTM and CDR2 ANQGSEA come from the germline V gene. V lost 6 bases and J 3 bases, leaving 14 bases between the germline ends. The CDR3 totals 13 residues. The CDR3 region is CSVRRALDYGYTF. The CDR3 DNA reads TGCAGCGTAAGAAGGGCCCTCGACTATGGCTACACCTTC.

The chain joins TRBV18 to TRBJ2-2, with unresolved D. V was trimmed by 2 bases and J by 5 bases, leaving 12 bases between them. The CDR3 runs 15 residues. The V gene's germline CDR1 is KGHSH and CDR2 LQKENI. Here the CDR3 DNA reads TGTGCCAGCTCACCAAGGCTAGTGGAGACCGGGGAGCTGTTTTTT. Translating gives CASSPRLVETGELFF.